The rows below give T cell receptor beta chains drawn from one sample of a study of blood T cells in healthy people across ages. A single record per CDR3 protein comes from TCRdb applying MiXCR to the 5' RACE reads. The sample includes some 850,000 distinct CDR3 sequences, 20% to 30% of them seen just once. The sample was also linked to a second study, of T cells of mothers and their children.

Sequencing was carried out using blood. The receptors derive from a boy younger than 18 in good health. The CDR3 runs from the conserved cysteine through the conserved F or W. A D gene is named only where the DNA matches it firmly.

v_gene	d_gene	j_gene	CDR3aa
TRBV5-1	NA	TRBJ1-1	CASGLFYTEAFF
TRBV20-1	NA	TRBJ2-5	CSAYRVRQETQYF
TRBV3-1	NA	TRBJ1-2	CASSQYINSNYGYTF
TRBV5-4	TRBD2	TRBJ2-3	CASSGVAGGLTDTQYF
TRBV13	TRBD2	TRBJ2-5	CTSSLGLARETQYF
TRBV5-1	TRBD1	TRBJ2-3	CASSWTGDTQYF
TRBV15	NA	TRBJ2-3	CATSRVLGDTQYF
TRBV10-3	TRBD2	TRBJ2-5	CAISESVAGGPAETQYF
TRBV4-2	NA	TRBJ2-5	CASSRPGGRETQYF
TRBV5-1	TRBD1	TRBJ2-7	CASFRDSYEQYF
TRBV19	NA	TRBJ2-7	CASSPGPGADYEQYF
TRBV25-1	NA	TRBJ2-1	CASSEYAEEQFF
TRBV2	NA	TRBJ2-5	CASNLKAHSDGKTQYF
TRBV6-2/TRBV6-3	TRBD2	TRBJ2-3	CASTREAIQRGTQYF
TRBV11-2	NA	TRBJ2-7	CASSTGRIYEQYF
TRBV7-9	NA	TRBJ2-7	CAGSLWEQSYEQYF
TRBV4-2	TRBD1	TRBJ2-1	CASSQDRRGTGIYNEQFF
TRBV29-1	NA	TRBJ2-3	CSVAGPDTQYF
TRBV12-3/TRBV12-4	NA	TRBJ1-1	CASSPQPRPNTEAFF
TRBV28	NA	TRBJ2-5	CASSRLDSSGAQYF
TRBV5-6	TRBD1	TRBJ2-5	CASSVWTGAGETQYF
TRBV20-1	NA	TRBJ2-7	CSCRGWTDTYEQYF
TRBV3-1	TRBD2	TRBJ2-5	CASSQASGGKETQYF
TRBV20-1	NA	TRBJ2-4	CSAGGHNLLAKNIQYF
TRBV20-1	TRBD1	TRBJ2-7	CSALTGTGTSYEQYF
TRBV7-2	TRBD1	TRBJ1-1	CASSPRVIQGDTETFF
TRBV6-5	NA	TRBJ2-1	CASRTLYNEQFF
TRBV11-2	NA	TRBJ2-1	CASSLDLGSYNEQFF
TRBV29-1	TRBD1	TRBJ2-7	CSVRTGGASYEQYF
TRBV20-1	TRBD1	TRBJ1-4	CSADPGQGVGATNEKLFF
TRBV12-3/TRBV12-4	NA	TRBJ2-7	CASSLSQYEQYF
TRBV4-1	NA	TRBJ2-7	CASSQDGRDYEQYF
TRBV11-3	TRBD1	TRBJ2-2	CASSRRQGSNTGELFF
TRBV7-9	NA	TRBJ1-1	CMGASYTEAFF
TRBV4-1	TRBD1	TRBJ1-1	CASSQEDRDLNTEAFF
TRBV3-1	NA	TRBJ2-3	CASSPQLALDTQYF
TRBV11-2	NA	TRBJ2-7	CASSSLWHRGPLEQYF
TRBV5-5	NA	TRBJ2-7	CASSFADRVGEQYF
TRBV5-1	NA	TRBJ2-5	CASSAQGGSETQYF
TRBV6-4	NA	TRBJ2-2	CASSPMGLPNTGELFF
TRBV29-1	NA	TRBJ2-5	CSVDGSAKETQYF
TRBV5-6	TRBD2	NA	CASSREAAYEQYF
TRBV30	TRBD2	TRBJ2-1	CAWSDGTSGGIEQFF
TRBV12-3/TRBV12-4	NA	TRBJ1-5	CASSLPGTVYTTDGGYSNQPQHF
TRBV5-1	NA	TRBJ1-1	CASSLEHGNAEAFF
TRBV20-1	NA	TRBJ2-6	CSAISRGTGANVLTF
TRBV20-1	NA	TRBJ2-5	CSADLGTGETQYF
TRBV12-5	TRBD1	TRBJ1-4	CASGLGGQGTGKEKLFF
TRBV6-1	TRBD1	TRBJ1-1	CASQTGLGTEAFF
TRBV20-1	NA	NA	CSARDLSSRYEQYF
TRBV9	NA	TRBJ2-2	CASSVRDGAGELFF
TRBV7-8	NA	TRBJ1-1	CASRYKAGSNTEAFF
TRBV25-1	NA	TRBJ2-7	CASSGGSREQYF
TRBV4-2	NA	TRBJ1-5	CASSQEGGLSNQPQHF
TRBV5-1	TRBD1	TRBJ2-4	CASSLGTGATKNIQYF
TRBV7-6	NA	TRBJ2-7	CASSAPLSYEQYF
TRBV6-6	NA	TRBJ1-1	CASSYSEQGAEAFF
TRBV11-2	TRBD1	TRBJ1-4	CASSFTGAANEKLFF